The next 14 T cell receptor beta chains were all read from a single sample in a study of T cells in Graves' hyperthyroidism and ophthalmopathy (dated by TCRdb to about 2019). Library prep was done by multiplex PCR. TCRdb shows the sequencer as Illumina HiSeq 2000. Amplification of TCR beta CDR3 regions was carried out from RNA transcripts. A first-round RT-PCR of the TCR CDR3 used the HTBI primer set with the Qiagen OneStep RT-PCR kit. TCRdb took the public reads, trimmed them with fastp at Q25, ran MiXCR for clone calling and kept in-frame beta chains. Identical CDR3 protein sequences are pooled into one entry, listed with their most common genes and DNA. The sample has fewer than 400,000 distinct CDR3 sequences on record, roughly 15% of them singletons. Roughly 31% of the sample is taken by the ten largest. The sample consisted of blood. The receptors here all came from a man aged 30-40 years with Graves' hyperthyroidism.

This clonotype was detected ten times or more. The chain uses TRBV6-1 and TRBJ2-1; 8 bases are a match to TRBD2. Per germline, CDR1 MNHNS and CDR2 SASEGT. V lost 2 bases to trimming and J lost 0 bases; unmatched junction nucleotides: 0. The CDR3 is 15 amino acids. CDR3: CASSELAGSYNEQFF. The CDR3 nucleotides read TGTGCCAGCAGTGAACTAGCGGGCTCCTACAATGAGCAGTTCTTC.

Ten or more counts support this clonotype. This chain joins TRBV11-2 and TRBJ1-1; TRBD1 is a possible D gene (5 bases). The CDR3 spans 14 residues. V was trimmed by 4 bases and J by 4 bases, leaving 13 bases between them. Germline V gene sequence: CDR1 SGHAT, CDR2 FQNNGV. In nucleotides, the CDR3 is TGTGCCAGCAGCTGGGCCTTGGGACTCACTGAAGCTTTCTTT. Amino acid sequence: CASSWALGLTEAFF. Full variable domain (outside the CDR3, taken from reference TRBV11-2 and TRBJ1-1): EAGVAQSPRYKIIEKRQSVAFWCNPISGHATLYWYQQILGQGPKLLIQFQNNGVVDDSQLPKDRFSAERLKGVDSTLKIQPAKLEDSAVYLCASSWALGLTEAFFGQGTRLTVV.

This clonotype was counted only a few times. The rearrangement joins TRBV5-1 to TRBJ2-1, with D possibly matching TRBD2 (6 bases). The CDR3 runs to 15 residues. Germline-derived CDR1 and CDR2 are SGHRS and YFSETQ. With 0 bases removed from V and 9 bases from J, the gap between germline ends came to 16 bases. CDR3 residues: CASSLAGGELSEQFF. The CDR3 DNA follows: TGCGCCAGCAGCTTGGCCGGAGGGGAGTTGAGTGAGCAGTTCTTC.

The table lists this clonotype with a few counts. V usage is TRBV2 and J usage is TRBJ2-5; possibly TRBD1 for D (6 bases). V lost 4 bases to trimming and J lost 5 bases, with 11 bases between them. The CDR3 has 13 amino acids. CDR1 is SNHLY and CDR2 is FYNNEI in the germline V gene. CDR3 in DNA: TGTGCCAGCAGTGGTCTTAGGGGGGAGACCCAGTACTTC. Its translation is CASSGLRGETQYF.

The chain couples TRBV24-1 to TRBJ2-5; 7 bases fit TRBD2. Germline CDR1 is KGHDR and CDR2 is SFDVKD. Losses at the gene ends were 3 bases for V and 1 base for J; bases not matched to a gene: 7. The CDR3 extends over 16 amino acids. The CDR3 region is CATSDPSGGFQETQYF. DNA for the CDR3: TGTGCCACCAGTGATCCTAGCGGAGGTTTCCAAGAGACCCAGTACTTC.

The genes are TRBV9 and TRBJ1-5; D is ambiguous. From germline, CDR1 is SGDLS and CDR2 YYNGEE. The CDR3 loop spans 14 amino acids. V was clipped by 0 bases and J by 7 bases, with 11 bases between them. Here the CDR3 reads CASSVDPSGQPQHF. CDR3 in DNA: TGTGCCAGCAGCGTAGACCCTTCGGGACAGCCCCAGCATTTT.

V is TRBV2 and J is TRBJ2-3; D is unclear. This CDR3 has 14 residues. V dropped 11 bases and J dropped 0 bases, with 15 bases sitting between them. Germline CDR1 reads SNHLY; CDR2 reads FYNNEI. CDR3 nucleotide sequence: TGTGCCTGCTCCAGCGTAGAGAGCACAGATACGCAGTATTTT. It codes for CACSSVESTDTQYF.

V gene TRBV10-3 combines with J gene TRBJ2-3; D ambiguous. Germline V gene data show CDR1 as ENHRY and CDR2 as SYGVKD. The ends were cut back, 4 bases at V and 2 bases at J, with 16 bases in the middle. The CDR3 is 16 amino acids. The CDR3 loop reads CAISGSRERPTDTQYF. CDR3 nucleotides: TGTGCCATCAGTGGTAGTCGCGAGAGGCCCACAGATACGCAGTATTTT.

This clonotype has at least ten counts. V usage is TRBV30 and J usage is TRBJ1-4; D may be TRBD1 (5 bases). With 2 bases removed from V and 7 bases from J, the gap between germline ends came to 11 bases. CDR3 length equals 13 residues. CDR1 is GTSNPN, CDR2 SVGIG, per germline (reference sequence). This CDR3 is CAWSPRQFEKLFF. The CDR3 DNA is TGTGCCTGGAGTCCCCGACAGTTTGAAAAACTGTTTTTT. The variable domain in full, completed from reference TRBV30 and TRBJ1-4, reads SQTIHQWPATLVQPVGSPLSLECTVEGTSNPNLYWYRQAAGRGLQLLFYSVGIGQISSEVPQNLSASRPQDRQFILSSKKLLLSDSGFYLCAWSPRQFEKLFFGSGTQLSVL.

The table lists this clonotype with many counts. The rearrangement uses TRBV11-2 and TRBJ1-1; the match to TRBD1 covers 8 bases. The V gene's germline CDR1 is SGHAT and CDR2 FQNNGV. This CDR3 spans 14 amino acids. The ends lost 4 bases at V and 3 bases at J; junction bases unmatched: 4. This chain's CDR3 is CASSSLRGHTEAFF. CDR3 coding DNA: TGTGCCAGCAGCTCCCTCAGGGGGCACACTGAAGCTTTCTTT.

This clonotype was detected many times. This chain uses TRBV5-1 with TRBJ1-1, with D possibly being TRBD1 (5 bases). V was cut by 3 bases and J by 3 bases, with 15 bases left in between. Germline V gene sequence: CDR1 SGHRS, CDR2 YFSETQ. This CDR3 spans 15 amino acids. The CDR3 protein is CASSSQGGGDTEAFF. The CDR3 DNA reads TGCGCCAGCAGCTCGCAGGGAGGCGGAGACACTGAAGCTTTCTTT.

In its sample, this clonotype was seen many times. The chain couples TRBV5-8 to TRBJ1-1; 8 bases line up with TRBD1. Per germline, CDR1 SGHTS and CDR2 YDEGEE. The CDR3 is 15 amino acids. V shed 4 bases, J shed 1 base, and the junction held 6 bases outside the gene matches. CDR3 region: CASSLSGTGNTEAFF. The DNA of the CDR3 is TGTGCCAGCAGCCTTTCCGGGACAGGGAACACTGAAGCTTTCTTT.

This clonotype was observed a few times. This rearrangement joins TRBV4-1 to TRBJ1-1; D gene ambiguous. Germline V gives CDR1 MGHRA, CDR2 YSYEKL. Trimming took 1 base from V and 5 from J, leaving 8 bases between them. The length of the CDR3 is 13 residues. CDR3 amino acids: CASSQVLGTEAFF. As DNA, the CDR3 is TGCGCCAGCAGCCAAGTTCTGGGGACTGAAGCTTTCTTT.

On this clonotype itself: The junction differs from germline at one of its ends, possibly a read error. The rearrangement uses TRBV5-1 and TRBJ1-4; no firm D call. From germline, CDR1 is SGHRS and CDR2 YFSETQ. The CDR3 spans 14 residues. The CDR3, as DNA: TGCGTCAGCAGCTTAGAACCAGGCTTTGGAAAACTGTTTTTT. Its protein product is CVSSLEPGFGKLFF.